A single sample is the source of the 15 T cell receptor beta chains below, sequenced in a study of blood T cell repertoires in COVID-19 (dated by TCRdb to the early 2020s). Libraries were prepared through the immunoSEQ multiplex PCR assay. Not all clones reach the TCRdb copy of this immuneACCESS table, which keeps in-frame sequences only. Checked studies attribute under half of the gap to unresolved V genes and leave the rest unexplained. The sample contains under 50,000 clones, 91% of them found a single time. Of the sample, approximately 6% falls within the top ten clones. Sequencing was done on a sample of peripheral blood. The receptors derive from a man aged 70-80 years with active COVID-19.

This chain joins TRBV9 and TRBJ2-1; TRBD2 agrees at 11 bases. V shed 0 bases, J shed 9 bases, and the junction held 5 bases outside the gene matches. The CDR3 runs to 15 residues. Per the germline V gene, CDR1 is SGDLS and CDR2 is YYNGEE. The chain's CDR3 is CASSVVYSGGVEQFF. CDR3 nucleotide sequence: TGTGCCAGCAGCGTAGTCTATAGCGGGGGGGTTGAGCAGTTCTTC.

The chain has TRBV5-4 and TRBJ2-1, with 8 bases lining up with TRBD2. The V and J ends lost 6 bases and 2 bases, in that order; junction bases with no gene match: 7. Germline lookup yields CDR1 SGHNT and CDR2 YYREEE (reference sequence). The CDR3 runs 15 residues. CDR3 in DNA: TGTGCCAGCAAGCGAGCGGGGGTGACCTACAATGAGCAGTTCTTC. Amino acid sequence: CASKRAGVTYNEQFF.

The chain links TRBV5-8 to TRBJ1-4, with TRBD1 identical over 10 bases. Germline CDR1 is SGHTS and CDR2 is YDEGEE. This CDR3 is built from 15 residues. The junction had 3 bases not matched to a gene; V was cut back by 0 bases and J by 7 bases. The CDR3 sequence is CASSLGQGASEKLFF. CDR3 bases: TGTGCCAGCAGCTTGGGACAGGGGGCGAGTGAAAAACTGTTTTTT.

DNA of the CDR3: TGTGCCAGCAGCCCCGGACAGGGGGTTTACGAGCAGTACTTC. Its translation: CASSPGQGVYEQYF. The V call is TRBV7-2, the J call TRBJ2-7; 10 bases map to TRBD1. V trimming: 5 bases; J trimming: 4 bases; junction bases outside the gene matches: 5. The CDR3 is 14 amino acids. Germline V CDR1 and CDR2: SGHTA, FQGNSA.

V gene TRBV6-5 combines with J gene TRBJ1-6; 11 nucleotides align to TRBD1. J gave up 9 bases and V 6 bases, and 4 bases lay outside the gene matches. Germline CDR1 and CDR2: MNHEY and SVGAGI. The CDR3 consists of 14 residues. CDR3 nucleotide sequence: TGTGCCAGCAGCACGGGACAGGGGGTTTCACCCCTCCACTTT. This encodes CASSTGQGVSPLHF.

The V and J genes are TRBV4-1 and TRBJ1-1; the D gene is possibly TRBD1 (6 bases). CDR1 is MGHRA and CDR2 is YSYEKL in the germline V gene. There are 17 residues in the CDR3. The V gene lost 4 bases and the J gene lost 4 bases, with 22 bases spanning the gap. CDR3 sequence: CASSLNLGAAQGTEAFF. Here the CDR3 DNA reads TGCGCCAGCAGCCTTAATCTGGGGGCAGCCCAGGGCACTGAAGCTTTCTTT.

The genes are TRBV2 and TRBJ2-7; a possible D gene is TRBD1 (5 bases). Trimming cost V 3 bases and J 2 bases, with 14 bases left between them. CDR1 and CDR2 from the germline V gene are SNHLY and FYNNEI. The CDR3 totals 15 residues. The CDR3 loop is CASSEGQPTTYEQYF. CDR3 coding DNA: TGTGCCAGCAGTGAGGGGCAGCCGACCACCTACGAGCAGTACTTC.

V is TRBV6-2 or TRBV6-3 and J is TRBJ1-5; 9 bases line up with TRBD1. V trimming: 6 bases; J trimming: 5 bases; junction bases outside the gene matches: 2. This CDR3 is built from 13 residues. CDR1 MNHEY and CDR2 SVGEGT come from the germline V gene. This CDR3 reads CASSRQGDQPQHF. Written as DNA, the CDR3 is TGTGCCAGCAGCCGACAGGGGGATCAGCCCCAGCATTTT.

A remark on this clone: Its ends do not fully match the called genes, so a read error is possible. The rearrangement uses TRBV11-2 and TRBJ2-5; D is ambiguous. Per the germline V gene, CDR1 is SGHAT and CDR2 is FQNNGV. This CDR3 has 12 residues. CDR3 residues: CASSLDNSIQYF. The CDR3 DNA reads as TGTGCCAGCAGCCTAGATAACAGTATACAGTACTTC.

The chain carries TRBV10-1 and TRBJ2-3; TRBD2 agrees at 11 bases. V dropped 4 bases and J dropped 2; count of bases not matched to a gene: 8. The CDR3 has 17 residues. The germline V gene has CDR1 WNHNN and CDR2 SYGVQD (reference sequence). The CDR3 sequence is CASSGLPSGGITDTQYF. The DNA for the CDR3 is TGCGCCAGCAGTGGACTGCCTAGCGGGGGGATCACAGATACGCAGTATTTT.

The chain recombines TRBV5-4 with TRBJ1-4; D is perhaps TRBD1 (6 bases). Between the trimmed V and J ends, which lost 0 bases and 3 bases, there was a span of 9 bases. The length of the CDR3 is 15 residues. Germline CDR1 is SGHNT and CDR2 is YYREEE (reference sequence). The CDR3 nucleotides are TGTGCCAGCAGCTTGGTTGGGGGCCCTAATGAAAAACTGTTTTTT. Its translation is CASSLVGGPNEKLFF.

The V call is TRBV7-2, the J call TRBJ2-7, with D possibly TRBD2 on 6 matching bases. V lost 5 bases and J lost 2, with 19 bases in between. CDR1 and CDR2 (germline): SGHTA, FQGNSA. The CDR3 sequence is 16 residues long. DNA of the CDR3: TGTGCCAGCAGCGTACGCCCCGGGACTCAAGCCTACGAGCAGTACTTC. As protein: CASSVRPGTQAYEQYF.

The sample holds one count of this clone. CDR3 nucleotide sequence: TGCGCCAGCAGCTTGGGGGCGGCAGGGAGGGATGAGCAGTTCTTC. It encodes CASSLGAAGRDEQFF. V usage is TRBV5-1 and J usage is TRBJ2-1; 7 positions agree with TRBD2. The germline CDR1 and CDR2 sequences are SGHRS and YFSETQ. Trimming took 0 bases from V and 8 from J; bases not matched to a gene: 8. The CDR3 spans 15 residues. Filled out from reference TRBV5-1 and TRBJ2-1, the complete variable domain reads KAGVTQTPRYLIKTRGQQVTLSCSPISGHRSVSWYQQTPGQGLQFLFEYFSETQRNKGNFPGRFSGRQFSNSRSEMNVSTLELGDSALYLCASSLGAAGRDEQFFGPGTRLTVL.

The J gene is TRBJ2-7, the V gene TRBV12-3 or TRBV12-4, with D unresolved. V lost 4 bases and J 1 base, leaving 5 bases between the germline ends. The CDR3 has 12 residues. This chain's CDR3 is CASSSTSYEQYF. DNA for the CDR3: TGTGCCAGCAGTTCCACTTCCTACGAGCAGTACTTC.

This clone was recorded once. The CDR3 coding sequence is TGTGCCACCAGCAGAGGACAGGGTAGGGACACTGAAGCTTTCTTT. Amino acid sequence: CATSRGQGRDTEAFF. V usage is TRBV15 and J usage is TRBJ1-1, with 7 positions matching TRBD1. Germline V gene sequence: CDR1 LNHNV, CDR2 YYDKDF (reference sequence). With 1 base clipped from V and 3 bases from J, the junction kept 5 bases outside the gene matches. CDR3 size: 15 residues.